Below, 15 T cell receptor beta chains from the same sample are listed, as sequenced in a study of technical replicates of blood from a handful of donors. Here immunoSEQ multiplex PCR was the method, and the copy in TCRdb shows in-frame clones only, minus some. Of tens of thousands of clones listed, roughly 89% are singletons. Input material: T cells isolated from PBMCs. The receptor set was obtained from a human donor in good health.

The chain links TRBV7-3 to TRBJ2-3, with a weak D call TRBD2 (6 bases). Germline-derived CDR1 and CDR2 are SGHTA and FQGTGA. This CDR3 comprises 15 residues. V dropped 1 base and J dropped 6 bases, with 14 bases sitting between them. CDR3 amino acids: CASSLMGRDGDTQYF. CDR3 bases: TGTGCCAGCAGCTTAATGGGGCGGGACGGTGATACGCAGTATTTT.

About this clone: The junction departs from the called germline gene at one end, perhaps through a read error. The gene calls are TRBV7-9 and TRBJ2-5; 10 bases map to TRBD1. The CDR3 length is 16 residues. CDR1 SEHNR and CDR2 FQNEAQ come from the germline V gene (reference sequence). The CDR3: CASSLAGTGARETQYF. In DNA form, the CDR3 reads TGTGCCAGCAGCCTAGCCGGGACAGGGGCTCGGGAGACCCAGTACTTC.

The chain combines TRBV4-1 with TRBJ2-7, with 10 positions matching TRBD1. This CDR3 comprises 16 residues. The V segment lost 2 bases and the J segment 7 bases; nucleotides outside the gene matches: 11. Germline CDR1 is MGHRA and CDR2 is YSYEKL. As DNA, the CDR3 is TGCGCCAGCAGCCAATACCGGGACAGGGGATCGCGTGAGCAGTACTTC. Translation: CASSQYRDRGSREQYF.

The V and J genes are TRBV5-1 and TRBJ1-1; 7 bases match TRBD1. Germline lookup yields CDR1 SGHRS and CDR2 YFSETQ. V trimming: 4 bases; J trimming: 4 bases; junction bases outside the gene matches: 13. The CDR3 is 16 amino acids. CDR3: CASSTRQGGVVTEAFF. DNA for the CDR3: TGCGCCAGCAGCACCCGACAGGGCGGCGTAGTCACTGAAGCTTTCTTT.

V and J are TRBV28 and TRBJ2-7; tentative D call: TRBD1 (7 bases). V was shortened by 5 bases and J by 4 bases, with 18 bases between the two germline ends. The CDR3 runs to 15 residues. The germline V gene encodes CDR1 MDHEN and CDR2 SYDVKM. The CDR3 bases are TGTGCCAGCAGTCCCCGCGGGACAGCTGATTACGAGCAGTACTTC. This codes for CASSPRGTADYEQYF.

The chain is built from TRBV5-1 and TRBJ1-1, with D uncertain. CDR3 length equals 14 residues. CDR1 SGHRS and CDR2 YFSETQ come from the germline V gene. V was shortened by 0 bases and J by 3 bases, with 9 bases between the two germline ends. CDR3 loop: CASSLESGDTEAFF. The CDR3 DNA is TGCGCCAGCAGCTTGGAATCCGGGGACACTGAAGCTTTCTTT. Full variable domain (rest looked up from reference TRBV5-1 and TRBJ1-1): KAGVTQTPRYLIKTRGQQVTLSCSPISGHRSVSWYQQTPGQGLQFLFEYFSETQRNKGNFPGRFSGRQFSNSRSEMNVSTLELGDSALYLCASSLESGDTEAFFGQGTRLTVV.

The CDR3 bases are TGTGCCAGCAGTGTCGAGAGGGTCCGTGGCTACACCTTC. This translates into CASSVERVRGYTF. The chain employs TRBV6-1 and TRBJ1-2; D is ambiguous. CDR3 size: 13 residues. Germline-derived CDR1 and CDR2 are MNHNS and SASEGT. V lost 4 bases to trimming and J lost 7 bases, with 13 bases between them.

This chain connects TRBV4-2 to TRBJ1-5, with D possibly being TRBD1 (5 bases). CDR3 size: 15 residues. The V end was cut by 4 bases, the J end by 2 bases, with 12 bases between. Germline V gene data show CDR1 as LGHNA and CDR2 as YNFKEQ. CDR3 DNA: TGTGCCAGCAGCCCCCAGGGCACAGGCAATCAGCCCCAGCATTTT. Residues: CASSPQGTGNQPQHF.

This sequence joins TRBV5-1 and TRBJ2-4, with TRBD1 identical over 8 bases. Germline V gene lookup returns CDR1 SGHRS and CDR2 YFSETQ. The CDR3 runs 15 residues. The V and J ends lost 3 bases and 6 bases, in that order; junction bases with no gene match: 8. CDR3 nucleotide sequence: TGCGCCAGCAGCTCAAACCGACAGGGGTCAAACATTCAGTACTTC. Protein product: CASSSNRQGSNIQYF.

This clone occurred once. V and J are TRBV27 and TRBJ2-7, with 7 bases fitting TRBD1. The germline V gene encodes CDR1 MNHEY and CDR2 SMNVEV (reference sequence). The CDR3 covers 14 residues. After removal of 10 bases from V and 2 bases from J, the junction contained 11 bases not matched to a gene. CDR3 nucleotide sequence: TGTGCCACCTCGAGACAGGGAAATGCCTACGAGCAGTACTTC. This encodes CATSRQGNAYEQYF.

The chain couples TRBV28 to TRBJ2-7; D might be TRBD2 (6 bases). V gave up 7 bases and J gave up 5 bases, with 27 bases separating them. This CDR3 is built from 17 residues. Germline V gives CDR1 MDHEN, CDR2 SYDVKM. The CDR3 DNA is TGTGCCAGCACCCTCGCCGTGGAGGGCGAATATTTTAACGAGCAGTACTTC. Translation: CASTLAVEGEYFNEQYF.

The V and J genes are TRBV27 and TRBJ2-7; 10 bases agree with TRBD2. The ends lost 2 bases at V and 5 bases at J; junction bases unmatched: 6. Germline assignment: CDR1 MNHEY and CDR2 SMNVEV (reference sequence). CDR3 length: 15 amino acids. CDR3: CASSLLASGSDEQYF. The CDR3, as DNA: TGTGCCAGCAGTTTACTGGCTAGCGGGAGCGACGAGCAGTACTTC.

The chain links TRBV2 to TRBJ2-7; a weak D match, TRBD2 (5 bases). This CDR3 is built from 13 residues. The germline gives CDR1 SNHLY, CDR2 FYNNEI. V gave up 9 bases and J gave up 3 bases, with 15 bases separating them. The CDR3 loop reads CASNWLGDYEQYF. CDR3 DNA: TGTGCCAGTAATTGGCTGGGAGACTACGAGCAGTACTTC.

The rearrangement joins TRBV2 to TRBJ2-2, with 13 nucleotides matching TRBD2. Per the germline V gene, CDR1 is SNHLY and CDR2 is FYNNEI. The CDR3 runs to 14 residues. The CDR3 region has the DNA TGTGTCTGGACTAGCGGGAGAATACCGGGGGAGCTGTTTTTT. This sequence encodes CVWTSGRIPGELFF. Together with reference TRBV2 and TRBJ2-2, the CDR3 gives the full variable domain: EPEVTQTPSHQVTQMGQEVILRCVPISNHLYFYWYRQILGQKVEFLVSFYNNEISEKSEIFDDQFSVERPDGSNFTLKIRSTKLEDSAMYFCVWTSGRIPGELFFGEGSRLTVL.

The genes are TRBV29-1 and TRBJ2-1, with TRBD1 matching 7 bases. V was clipped by 4 bases and J by 7 bases; unmatched bases: 7. The V gene's germline CDR1 is SQVTM and CDR2 ANQGSEA. The CDR3 runs 13 residues. The CDR3 reads CSVGGGKANEQFF. The CDR3 bases are TGCAGCGTTGGAGGGGGCAAGGCAAATGAGCAGTTCTTC.